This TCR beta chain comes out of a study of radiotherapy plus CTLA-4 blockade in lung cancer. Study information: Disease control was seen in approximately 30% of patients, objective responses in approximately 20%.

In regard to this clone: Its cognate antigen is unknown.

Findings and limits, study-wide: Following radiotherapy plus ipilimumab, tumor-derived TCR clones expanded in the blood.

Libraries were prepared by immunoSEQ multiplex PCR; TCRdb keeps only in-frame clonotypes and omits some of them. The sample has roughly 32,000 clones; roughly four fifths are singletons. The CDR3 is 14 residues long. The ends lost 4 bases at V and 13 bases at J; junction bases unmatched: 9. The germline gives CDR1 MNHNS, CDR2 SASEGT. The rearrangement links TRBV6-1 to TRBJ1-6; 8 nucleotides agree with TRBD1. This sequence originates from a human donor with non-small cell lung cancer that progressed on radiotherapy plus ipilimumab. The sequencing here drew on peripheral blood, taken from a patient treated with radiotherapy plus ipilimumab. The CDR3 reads CASSVDRGLTPLHF. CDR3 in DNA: TGTGCCAGCAGTGTAGACAGGGGTCTGACCCCCCTCCACTTT.